Below, one T cell receptor beta chain is given with its context. Its cognate antigen is unknown. Time point in this sample: sample taken at primary tumor resection. TCRdb ran MiXCR on the 5' RACE reads and lists one entry per CDR3 protein. The sample lists about 1,100 distinct CDR3 sequences; approximately 20% were seen once. V gave up 0 bases and J gave up 0 bases, with 5 bases separating them. This CDR3 contains 14 residues. Germline CDR1 reads ENHRY; CDR2 reads SYGVKD. These data come from a study of spatial heterogeneity in lung cancer. General study findings and limits: Estimated TCR-seq coverage of tumor T cells was only about 7% for alpha chains. For beta chains, the corresponding estimate was approximately 12%. Counts for ubiquitous and regional expanded TCRs went along with ubiquitous and regional nonsynonymous mutations, respectively. Tracking of tumor mutation counts was seen in expanded intratumoral alpha and beta TCR counts.

The clonotype originates from a male donor with early-stage non-small cell lung cancer. This rearrangement joins TRBV10-3 to TRBJ1-1; D is unresolved. The sequences come from lung tumor tissue, collected at surgery. The CDR3 spells CAISESRVNTEAFF. As DNA, the CDR3 is TGTGCCATCAGTGAGTCGAGAGTGAACACTGAAGCTTTCTTT.